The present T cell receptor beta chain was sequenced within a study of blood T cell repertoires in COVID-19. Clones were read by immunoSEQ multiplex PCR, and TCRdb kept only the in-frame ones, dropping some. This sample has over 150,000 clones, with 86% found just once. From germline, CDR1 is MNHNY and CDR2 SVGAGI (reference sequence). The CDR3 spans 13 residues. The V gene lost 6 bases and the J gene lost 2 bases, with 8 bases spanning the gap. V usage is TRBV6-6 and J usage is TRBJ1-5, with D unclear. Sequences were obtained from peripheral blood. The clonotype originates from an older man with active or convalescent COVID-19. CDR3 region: CASSWPGNQPQHF. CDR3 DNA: TGTGCCAGCAGCTGGCCAGGCAATCAGCCCCAGCATTTT.